This T cell receptor (beta chain) originates from a study of CDR3 diversity in severe acne. TCRdb reanalysed the PCR reads using MiXCR and keeps one entry per CDR3 protein. The data show more than 85,000 distinct CDR3 sequences, roughly half seen once. V lost 2 bases, J lost 0 bases, and 9 bases lay in between. Germline values: CDR1 SEHNR, CDR2 FQNEAQ (reference sequence). CDR3 length: 15 amino acids. Sequencing was performed on blood. The chain is built from TRBV7-9 and TRBJ2-3; maybe TRBD2 (6 bases). The TCR originated in a male donor in good health, serving as a control. Written as DNA, the CDR3 is TGTGCCAGCAGCTTACTAGCGACTAGCACAGATACGCAGTATTTT. Encoded protein: CASSLLATSTDTQYF.